The present entry profiles one TCR beta chain with its context. Its target is not known. The data derive from a study of beta chain features in type 1 diabetes. Study-wide results and limits: All four CD4+ subsets of Type 1 diabetes patients contained TCRB CDR3s that were moderately but significantly shorter. In comparison with healthy donors, patients had naive, central memory and Treg TCRB repertoires that appeared more similar. VDJ junctions from type 1 diabetes patients carried fewer insertions and larger deletions.

Sorting that relied on CD45RO/CCR7/CD25/CD127/CD95/CD27 yielded CD4+ naive, central memory, regulatory and stem cell-like memory cells. J lost 6 bases, V lost 2 bases, and 8 bases had no gene match. Looked up from germline, CDR1 is LNHNV and CDR2 is YYDKDF (reference sequence). The CDR3 length is 16 residues. Expressed TCRB transcripts were sequenced after all isolated RNA was converted to cDNA. Generated by immunoSEQ multiplex PCR, the TCRdb table keeps only in-frame clones and is missing some. The sample includes approximately 170,000 clones, 9% to 10% of them seen just once. The specimen was central memory CD4+ T cells from blood. The TCR sequence derives from a woman between 18 and 29 years old in good health. The V and J genes are TRBV15 and TRBJ1-2; 11 bases match TRBD1. CDR3 amino acids: CATSRLGRDRGNGYTF. The CDR3 DNA reads as TGTGCCACCAGCAGATTGGGACGGGACAGGGGGAATGGCTACACCTTC.